The TCR beta chain under discussion was sequenced for a study of blood T cell repertoires in COVID-19. Study overall: The analysed material was cDNA or gDNA that came from T cells, B-cell-depleted T cells, or PBMCs.

TCRdb's copy holds only in-frame clones and misses some; the assay was immunoSEQ multiplex PCR. Of about 140,000 clones in the sample, around 80% are singletons; the top ten hold around 16%. The CDR3 contains 17 residues. The germline V gene has CDR1 MNHEY and CDR2 SMNVEV (reference sequence). V lost 3 bases and J lost 4; bases outside the gene matches: 15. This sequence originates from a man over 45 with acute or convalescent COVID-19. The sequenced sample was peripheral blood. The gene calls are TRBV27 and TRBJ2-7; 7 bases match TRBD1. CDR3 in amino acids: CASSLISLRDREYEQYF. CDR3 sequence (DNA): TGTGCCAGCAGTTTGATTTCTCTCCGGGACAGAGAATACGAGCAGTACTTC.